This TCR beta chain was observed in a study of T cell changes during pregnancy in multiple sclerosis. Method: immunoSEQ multiplex PCR; TCRdb's copy keeps in-frame clones and lacks some. The sample holds 60,000 or so clones, 90% seen once. V shed 4 bases and J 1 base; nucleotides not matched to a gene: 8. The CDR3 consists of 17 residues. The germline V gene has CDR1 SGHKS and CDR2 YYEKEE (reference sequence). The chain uses TRBV5-5 and TRBJ1-6; 7 nucleotides agree with TRBD1. The sequencing used peripheral blood, collected in the second trimester of pregnancy. The TCR was taken from a female donor in good health, enrolled as a control in a pregnancy study. CDR3 region: CASSEGAGLSYNSPLHF. The DNA for the CDR3 is TGTGCCAGCAGCGAGGGGGCAGGGCTTTCCTATAATTCACCCCTCCACTTT.